This TCR beta chain was recovered during a study of Graves' ophthalmopathy and Graves' hyperthyroidism listed by TCRdb under 2018. Background on the whole study: Peripheral blood was collected at initial diagnosis, before any treatment. In total, some 130 blood samples were TCR-sequenced: approximately 40 ophthalmopathy, some 75 hyperthyroidism and about 17 hyperthyroidism-to-ophthalmopathy patients. The independent validation cohort included 18 to 20 hyperthyroidism patients plus 17 patients who later progressed from hyperthyroidism to ophthalmopathy. Following sample collection, hyperthyroidism patients were given methimazole at a starting dose of 30 mg daily, and ophthalmopathy patients were given high-dose intravenous methylprednisolone. The 95 to 100 discovery patients were divided at random into training and test sets in a 7:3 ratio. In several hyperthyroidism patients, the T-cell repertoire of thyroid tissue was compared with the T-cell repertoire of blood. The study used TCR beta repertoire signatures to distinguish Graves' ophthalmopathy from Graves' hyperthyroidism and to predict progression to ophthalmopathy. To explore V-J signatures distinguishing ophthalmopathy from hyperthyroidism, a discovery set of 100 patients (fewer than 45 ophthalmopathy, some 55 stable hyperthyroidism) was enrolled. Summary of the overall study and its limitations: No statistical method was used to set the sample size in advance, and the investigators knew which group each participant was assigned to. In validation, the model predicted ophthalmopathy progression with more than 55% sensitivity and roughly 72% specificity; approximately 12 predicted patients were CT-confirmed with GO in a median of around 6 months. The 13-signature model separated ophthalmopathy from stable hyperthyroidism with around 90% sensitivity and around 84% specificity in cross-validation, and 80%/75% in the test set. Most expanded thyroid clonotypes with a frequency above 0.001 also appeared in blood, which suggests that blood repertoires may reflect the immune response in the thyroid.

For repertoire sequencing, TCR beta CDR3 regions were amplified from RNA transcripts. The first round was an RT-PCR using HTBI primers with the Qiagen OneStep RT-PCR kit, and this first round was followed by a second-round multiplex PCR, then size selection and purification. The libraries underwent paired-end sequencing with 100 bp reads on an Illumina HiSeq2000. In the authors' own workflow: SOAPnuke was used for read processing, and reads with adapters, uncalled bases, a mean Phred below 15, or no exact constant-primer or identifier match were discarded. COPE v1.2.5 was used to merge the high-quality paired reads. Each unique nucleotide sequence was defined as a clonotype, and clonotypes were aligned to IMGT TRB V, D and J references with MiTCR v1.1. The analysis was limited to V-J combinations with a frequency above 0.0001, which together covered roughly 99% of the repertoires. For each V-J combination, a TCR clonal expansion and chaos score was defined as the ratio of F50 clonal expansion to chaos observed in the TCRdist matrix. Welch's t-statistics and random forest were used to reduce the features to around 13 V-J combinations, which were then used as input to a naive Bayes classifier. The Morisita-Horn index was used to measure how similar the thyroid and blood repertoires were. The public reads were reprocessed in TCRdb via fastp at Q25 and MiXCR, keeping in-frame beta chains. Each record represents a unique CDR3 protein, reported with the most common genes and DNA among its rows. TCRdb assigned the V and J calls; the authors' analysis was not used. A total of about 220,000 distinct CDR3 sequences appear in this sample, around a fifth of them only once. The ten largest clones represent approximately 39% of the sample.

This clonotype showed up many times. What this receptor recognizes is not known. No per-base quality is available; no much larger clone lies one base away. Ophthalmopathy patients were characterized by moderately to severely active disease, a Clinical Activity Score of at least 3, a NOSPECS grade of at least 4, and a disease duration under 3 months. Patients with other autoimmune diseases, uncontrolled infections, pregnancy or lactation were excluded. Diagnosis relied on clinical symptoms, serum thyroxine, TRAb, thyroid ultrasound and orbital computed tomography. Using Ficoll-Paque density gradient centrifugation, PBMCs were isolated from 10 ml of fresh peripheral blood. Trizol reagent was used to extract the total RNA, and its quality was then checked on an Agilent 2100 Bioanalyzer. Per the germline V gene, MDHEN is the CDR1 and SYDVKM is the CDR2. V loses 4 bases, J loses 1 base, and the germline ends lie 8 bases apart. The CDR3 measures 14 amino acids from cysteine to phenylalanine. Only the CDR3 DNA is retained, 42 bases long and in frame from the first base.

Sequencing input: peripheral blood. The clonotype comes from a woman aged 50 to 65 with Graves' ophthalmopathy. Donor details come from another sample of the same person, matched by shared clones. The V and J genes are TRBV28 and TRBJ1-5; confidence is insufficient to name the D gene. The DNA sequence is TGTGCCAGCAGTTCCATCGCCAGCAATCAGCCCCAGCATTTT. This sequence encodes CASSSIASNQPQHF.